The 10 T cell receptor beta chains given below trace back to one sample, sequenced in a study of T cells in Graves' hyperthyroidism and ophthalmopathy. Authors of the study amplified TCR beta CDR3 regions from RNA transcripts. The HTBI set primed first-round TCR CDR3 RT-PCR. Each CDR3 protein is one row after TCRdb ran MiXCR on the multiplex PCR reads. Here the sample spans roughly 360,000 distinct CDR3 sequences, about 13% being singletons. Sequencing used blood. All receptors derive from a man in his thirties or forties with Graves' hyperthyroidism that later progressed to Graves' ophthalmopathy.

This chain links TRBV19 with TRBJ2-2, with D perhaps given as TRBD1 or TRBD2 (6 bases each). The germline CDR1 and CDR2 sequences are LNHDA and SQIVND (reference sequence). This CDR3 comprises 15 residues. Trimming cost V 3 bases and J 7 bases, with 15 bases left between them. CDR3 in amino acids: CASSMYRGHVGELFF. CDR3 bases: TGTGCCAGTAGTATGTATCGGGGGCATGTCGGGGAGCTGTTTTTT. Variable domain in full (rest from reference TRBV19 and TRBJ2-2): DGGITQSPKYLFRKEGQNVTLSCEQNLNHDAMYWYRQDPGQGLRLIYYSQIVNDFQKGDIAEGYSVSREKKESFPLTVTSAQKNPTAFYLCASSMYRGHVGELFFGEGSRLTVL.

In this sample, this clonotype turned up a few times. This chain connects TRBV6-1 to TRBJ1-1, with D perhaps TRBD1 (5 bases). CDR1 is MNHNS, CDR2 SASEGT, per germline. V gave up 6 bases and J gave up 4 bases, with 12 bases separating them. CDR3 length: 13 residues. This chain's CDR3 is CASRAGGSTEAFF. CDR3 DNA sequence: TGTGCCAGCAGGGCGGGGGGGAGCACTGAAGCTTTCTTT.

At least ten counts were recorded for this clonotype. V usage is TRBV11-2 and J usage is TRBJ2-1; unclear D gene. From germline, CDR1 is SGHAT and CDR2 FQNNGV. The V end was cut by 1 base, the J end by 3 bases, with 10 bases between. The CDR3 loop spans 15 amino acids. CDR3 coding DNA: TGTGCCAGCAGCTTAGGGCTTTCAAACTACAATGAGCAGTTCTTC. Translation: CASSLGLSNYNEQFF.

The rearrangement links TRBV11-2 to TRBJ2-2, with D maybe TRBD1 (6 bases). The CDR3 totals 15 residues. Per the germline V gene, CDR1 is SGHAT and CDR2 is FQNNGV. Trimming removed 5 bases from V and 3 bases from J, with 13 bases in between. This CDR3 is CASSPGQTYTGELFF. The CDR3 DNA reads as TGTGCCAGCAGCCCTGGACAGACCTACACCGGGGAGCTGTTTTTT.

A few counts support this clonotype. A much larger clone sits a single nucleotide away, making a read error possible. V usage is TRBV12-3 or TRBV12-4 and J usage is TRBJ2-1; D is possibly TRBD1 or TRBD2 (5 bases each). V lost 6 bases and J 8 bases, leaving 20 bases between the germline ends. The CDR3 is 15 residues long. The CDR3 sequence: CASRKRDGRYDEQFF. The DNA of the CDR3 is TGTGCCAGCAGGAAGAGGGACGGGCGTTACGATGAGCAGTTCTTC.

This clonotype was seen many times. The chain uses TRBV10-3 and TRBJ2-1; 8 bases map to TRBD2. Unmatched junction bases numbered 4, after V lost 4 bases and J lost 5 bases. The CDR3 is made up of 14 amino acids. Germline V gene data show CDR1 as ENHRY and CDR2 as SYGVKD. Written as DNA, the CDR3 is TGTGCCATCAGTGGGTTTAGCGGGAACAATGAGCAGTTCTTC. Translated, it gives CAISGFSGNNEQFF.

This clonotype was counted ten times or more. CDR3 DNA: TGTGCCAGCCTGGGCGGCGGCGGGGAGCTGTTTTTT. It codes for CASLGGGGELFF. The V and J genes are TRBV11-2 and TRBJ2-2, with D hard to call. Per the germline V gene, CDR1 is SGHAT and CDR2 is FQNNGV. The CDR3 contains 12 residues. V was pared by 8 bases and J by 7 bases, with 11 bases between.

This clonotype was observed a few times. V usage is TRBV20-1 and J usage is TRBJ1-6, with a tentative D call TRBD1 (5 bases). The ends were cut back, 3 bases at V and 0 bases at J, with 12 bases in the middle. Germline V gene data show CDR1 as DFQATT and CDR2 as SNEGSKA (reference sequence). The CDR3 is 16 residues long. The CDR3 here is CSAREGQGSYNSPLHF. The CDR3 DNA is TGCAGTGCTAGGGAGGGGCAAGGCTCCTATAATTCACCCCTCCACTTT.

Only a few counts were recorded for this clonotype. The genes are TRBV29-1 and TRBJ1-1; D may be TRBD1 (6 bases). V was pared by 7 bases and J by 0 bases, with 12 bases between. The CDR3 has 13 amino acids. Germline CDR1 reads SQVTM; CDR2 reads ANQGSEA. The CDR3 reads CSADGGLNTEAFF. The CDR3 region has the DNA TGCAGCGCTGACGGGGGCCTGAACACTGAAGCTTTCTTT.

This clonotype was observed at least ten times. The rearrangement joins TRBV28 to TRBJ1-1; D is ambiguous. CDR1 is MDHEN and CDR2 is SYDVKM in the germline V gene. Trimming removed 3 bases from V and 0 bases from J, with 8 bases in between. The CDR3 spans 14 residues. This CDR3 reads CASSLDFMNTEAFF. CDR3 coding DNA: TGTGCCAGCAGTTTGGATTTTATGAACACTGAAGCTTTCTTT.